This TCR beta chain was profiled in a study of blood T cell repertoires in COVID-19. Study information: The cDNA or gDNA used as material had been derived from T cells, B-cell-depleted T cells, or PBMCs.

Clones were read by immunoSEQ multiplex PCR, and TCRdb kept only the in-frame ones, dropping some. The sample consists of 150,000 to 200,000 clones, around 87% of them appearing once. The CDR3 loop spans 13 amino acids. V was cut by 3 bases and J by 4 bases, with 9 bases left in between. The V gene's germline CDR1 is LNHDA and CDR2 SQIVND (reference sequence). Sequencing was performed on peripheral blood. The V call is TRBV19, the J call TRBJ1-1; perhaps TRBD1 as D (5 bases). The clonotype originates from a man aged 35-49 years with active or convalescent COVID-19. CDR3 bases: TGTGCCAGTAGTATGGGGGGTTTCACTGAAGCTTTCTTT. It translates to CASSMGGFTEAFF.